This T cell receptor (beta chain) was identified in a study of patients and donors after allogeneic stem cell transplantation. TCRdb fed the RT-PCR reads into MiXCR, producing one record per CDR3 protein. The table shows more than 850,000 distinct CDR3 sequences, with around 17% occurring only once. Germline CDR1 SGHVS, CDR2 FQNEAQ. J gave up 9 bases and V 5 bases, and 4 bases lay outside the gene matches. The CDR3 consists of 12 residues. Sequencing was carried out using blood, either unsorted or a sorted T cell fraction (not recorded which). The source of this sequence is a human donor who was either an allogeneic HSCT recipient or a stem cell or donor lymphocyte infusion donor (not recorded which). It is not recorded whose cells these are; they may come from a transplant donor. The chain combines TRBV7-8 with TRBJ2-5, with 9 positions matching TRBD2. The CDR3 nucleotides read TGTGCCAGCAGCCGGACTAGCGATCCCCAGTACTTC. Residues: CASSRTSDPQYF.